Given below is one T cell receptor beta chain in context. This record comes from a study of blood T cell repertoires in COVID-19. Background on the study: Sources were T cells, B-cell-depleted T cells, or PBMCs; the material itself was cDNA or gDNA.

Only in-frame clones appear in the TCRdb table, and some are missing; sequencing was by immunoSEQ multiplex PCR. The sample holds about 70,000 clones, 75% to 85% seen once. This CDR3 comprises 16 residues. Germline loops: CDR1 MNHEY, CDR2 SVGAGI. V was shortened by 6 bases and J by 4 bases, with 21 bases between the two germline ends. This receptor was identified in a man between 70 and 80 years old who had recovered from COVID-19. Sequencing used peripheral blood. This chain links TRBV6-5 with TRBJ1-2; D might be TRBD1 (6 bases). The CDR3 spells CASSYPNTGLGYGYTF. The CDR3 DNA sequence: TGTGCCAGCAGCTACCCTAATACAGGGTTAGGCTATGGCTACACCTTC.